One sample yielded the 9 T cell receptor beta chains listed below, sequenced in a study of OX40 agonist ivuxolimab in advanced cancers. The table came from immunoSEQ multiplex PCR; TCRdb's copy has only in-frame clones and leaves some out. In the table there are 150,000 to 190,000 clones, 94% of which are singletons. The sequences come from CD4+ or CD8+ T cells sorted from blood, collected in a trial of the OX40 agonist ivuxolimab. These receptors were taken from an adult with an advanced solid tumor such as melanoma, head and neck, liver or kidney cancer.

This clone has just one count. The chain carries TRBV7-9 and TRBJ1-2; 11 bases line up with TRBD1. The CDR3 has 17 residues. Per germline, CDR1 SEHNR and CDR2 FQNEAQ (reference sequence). Losses at the gene ends were 4 bases for V and 4 bases for J; bases not matched to a gene: 11. CDR3 amino acids: CASSSIQDRGRVYGYTF. The CDR3 bases are TGTGCCAGCAGCTCGATACAGGACAGGGGGCGTGTCTATGGCTACACCTTC.

V and J are TRBV5-4 and TRBJ2-7, with 9 nucleotides matching TRBD2. Germline V gives CDR1 SGHNT, CDR2 YYREEE (reference sequence). The CDR3 sequence is 18 residues long. After removal of 4 bases from V and 3 bases from J, the junction contained 17 bases not matched to a gene. The CDR3 sequence: CASSPRGGGGGFHYEQYF. For the CDR3, the DNA is TGTGCCAGCAGCCCCCGAGGGGGCGGGGGGGGATTTCACTACGAGCAGTACTTC.

This clone was observed once. The chain employs TRBV4-1 and TRBJ2-7; D may be TRBD2 (6 bases). CDR3 size: 15 residues. Germline V gene sequence: CDR1 MGHRA, CDR2 YSYEKL. The V end was cut by 4 bases, the J end by 2 bases, with 15 bases between. The CDR3 loop reads CASSPSPGSTYEQYF. As DNA, the CDR3 is TGCGCCAGCAGCCCAAGCCCCGGGAGTACCTACGAGCAGTACTTC.

This clone came up a few times. The V gene is TRBV9, the J gene TRBJ1-1; D is unclear. CDR3 size: 14 residues. Trimming removed 0 bases at V and 1 base at J, with 7 bases between. CDR1 and CDR2 (germline): SGDLS, YYNGEE. Written as DNA, the CDR3 is TGTGCCAGCAGCGTAGGACATGGGAACACTGAAGCTTTCTTT. Its translation is CASSVGHGNTEAFF.

The chain carries TRBV6-5 and TRBJ1-1; TRBD1 might be the D (5 bases). The CDR3 has 12 residues. Germline V gene lookup returns CDR1 MNHEY and CDR2 SVGAGI. Trimming took off 5 bases at V and 6 bases at J, with 10 bases between the two ends. CDR3 sequence: CASSKGVPEAFF. The CDR3 DNA is TGTGCCAGCAGTAAAGGGGTCCCTGAAGCTTTCTTT.

The V and J genes are TRBV19 and TRBJ2-4; tentative D call: TRBD2 (5 bases). The germline CDR1 and CDR2 sequences are LNHDA and SQIVND (reference sequence). The CDR3 sequence is 19 residues long. Trimming removed 3 bases from V and 0 bases from J, with 21 bases in between. CDR3 nucleotides: TGTGCCAGTAGTATCCGAGTCTACGGGAACGAACGAGCCAAAAACATTCAGTACTTC. It is translated as CASSIRVYGNERAKNIQYF.

This chain connects TRBV7-2 to TRBJ2-7; 10 bases align to TRBD1. This CDR3 comprises 14 residues. Germline assignment: CDR1 SGHTA and CDR2 FQGNSA. The V segment lost 5 bases and the J segment 9 bases; nucleotides outside the gene matches: 10. CDR3 bases: TGTGCCAGCAGCCTGGGACAGGGGTTCCCTGGGCAGTACTTC. Translating gives CASSLGQGFPGQYF.

The V and J genes are TRBV4-3 and TRBJ2-7; the match to TRBD2 covers 9 bases. The CDR3 is 18 residues long. CDR1 and CDR2 (germline): LGHNA, YSLEER. V lost 0 bases and J lost 1; bases outside the gene matches: 10. Written as DNA, the CDR3 is TGCGCCAGCAGCCAAGATTGGAGGGGCGGGAGGGGGTCCTACGAGCAGTACTTC. Protein product: CASSQDWRGGRGSYEQYF.

A few counts support this clone. The chain employs TRBV20-1 and TRBJ2-7; D is uncertain. V lost 5 bases and J lost 3, with 8 bases in between. The CDR3 extends over 11 amino acids. Germline CDR1 and CDR2: DFQATT and SNEGSKA (reference sequence). Here the CDR3 reads CSAPDLYEQYF. The CDR3 nucleotides read TGCAGTGCTCCCGACCTCTACGAGCAGTACTTC.